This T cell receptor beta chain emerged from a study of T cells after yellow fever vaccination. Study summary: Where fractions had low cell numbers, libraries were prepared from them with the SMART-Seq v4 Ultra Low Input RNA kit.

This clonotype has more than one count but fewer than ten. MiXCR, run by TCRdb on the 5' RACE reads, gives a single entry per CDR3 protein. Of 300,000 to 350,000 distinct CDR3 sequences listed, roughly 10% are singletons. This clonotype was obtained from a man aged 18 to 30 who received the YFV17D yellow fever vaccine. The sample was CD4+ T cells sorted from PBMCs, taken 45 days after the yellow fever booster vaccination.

Here the CDR3 reads CSGHIPAYNEQFF. CDR3 bases: TGCAGTGGACATATTCCGGCCTACAATGAGCAGTTCTTC. The chain is built from TRBV20-1 and TRBJ2-1, with D unclear. CDR1 is DFQATT, CDR2 SNEGSKA, per germline (reference sequence). The CDR3 is 13 residues long. Trimming took 7 bases from V and 2 from J, leaving 12 bases between them.